The rows below give T cell receptor beta chains drawn from one sample of a study of T cells in Graves' hyperthyroidism and ophthalmopathy. TCRdb itself ran the multiplex PCR reads through MiXCR, one entry per CDR3 protein. Counted here are a few hundred thousand distinct CDR3 sequences, approximately 23% occurring once; the ten biggest clones make up roughly 49%. Sequenced: blood. The source of these receptors is a woman in her 70s with Graves' ophthalmopathy. CDR3s include the opening cysteine and the closing phenylalanine or tryptophan. The D gene is left open where the match is weak. Not all rows give a size; the values are once, few, many and, for expanded clones, a class.

D	J	size	V	CDR3	DNA
.	TRBJ2-7	.	TRBV3-1	CASSPTWMVVYEQYF	TGTGCCAGCAGTCCGACGTGGATGGTCGTGTACGAGCAGTACTTC
.	TRBJ2-7	few	TRBV7-9	CASSLRGLLYEQYF	TGTGCCAGCAGCTTAAGAGGTCTGCTCTACGAGCAGTACTTC
.	TRBJ1-1	few	TRBV5-1	CASSAQGIGTEAFF	TGCGCCAGCAGCGCGCAGGGGATCGGAACTGAAGCTTTCTTT
.	TRBJ2-7	.	TRBV7-3	CASSFRVHEQYF	TGTGCCAGCAGCTTCAGGGTCCACGAGCAGTACTTC
.	TRBJ2-3	few	TRBV24-1	CAPLGGRPDTQYF	TGTGCCCCCTTAGGGGGAAGACCAGATACGCAGTATTTT
.	TRBJ1-2	few	TRBV5-1	CASSSTGFSNYGYTF	TGCGCCAGCAGCTCAACAGGGTTTTCTAACTATGGCTACACCTTC
.	TRBJ2-7	many	TRBV11-2	CASSLAAGYEQYF	TGTGCCAGCAGCTTAGCTGCGGGGTACGAGCAGTACTTC
.	TRBJ1-1	.	TRBV20-1	CSAGRQDTEAFF	TGCAGTGCGGGAAGACAGGACACTGAAGCTTTCTTT
TRBD1	TRBJ1-1	few	TRBV20-1	CSASTPRGQGNTEAFF	TGCAGTGCTAGTACCCCCCGCGGACAGGGAAACACTGAAGCTTTCTTT
.	TRBJ1-5	many	TRBV28	CASSLQGPSNQPQHF	TGTGCCAGCAGTTTACAGGGGCCAAGCAATCAGCCCCAGCATTTT
.	TRBJ1-6	.	TRBV7-9	CASSRNQDSPLHF	TGTGCCAGCAGCCGGAATCAGGATTCACCCCTCCACTTT
TRBD1	TRBJ2-7	.	TRBV20-1	CSATDLGQGYEQYF	TGCAGTGCTACAGACCTGGGACAGGGGTACGAGCAGTACTTC
.	TRBJ1-4	few	TRBV20-1	CSARHPTNEKLFF	TGCAGTGCTAGACATCCAACTAATGAAAAACTGTTTTTT
.	TRBJ2-7	.	TRBV6-2/TRBV6-3	CASSYSYQPYEQYF	TGTGCCAGCAGTTACTCGTACCAACCCTACGAGCAGTACTTC
TRBD1	TRBJ2-1	few	TRBV24-1	CATTGTDRGNYNEQFF	TGTGCCACCACCGGGACTGACAGGGGTAACTACAATGAGCAGTTCTTC
TRBD1	TRBJ1-1	many	TRBV30	CAYRDSPNTEAFF	TGTGCTTACCGGGACAGTCCGAACACTGAAGCTTTCTTT
TRBD2	TRBJ2-1	few	TRBV27	CASSLSTSGYNEQFF	TGTGCCAGCAGTTTATCGACTAGCGGGTACAATGAGCAGTTCTTC
TRBD2	TRBJ2-7	many	TRBV6-2/TRBV6-3	CASTTTSGAYEQYF	TGTGCCAGCACTACGACTAGCGGGGCCTACGAGCAGTACTTC
.	TRBJ2-1	once	TRBV5-1	CASSLTLTDSSPYNEQFF	TGCGCCAGCAGCTTGACGCTGACGGACAGCTCTCCCTACAATGAGCAGTTCTTC
TRBD2	TRBJ2-1	few	TRBV20-1	CSARDSGSGRYYNEQFF	TGCAGTGCTAGAGATTCGGGTAGCGGGAGGTACTACAATGAGCAGTTCTTC
.	TRBJ2-1	.	TRBV11-2	CASSLEWDLRPENEQFF	TGTGCCAGCAGCTTAGAATGGGACTTGCGGCCCGAGAATGAGCAGTTCTTC
.	TRBJ2-2	.	TRBV28	CASPSPFTGELFF	TGTGCCAGCCCTAGTCCTTTCACCGGGGAGCTGTTTTTT
.	TRBJ2-7	.	TRBV5-1	CASRSINSYEQYF	TGCGCCAGCAGATCTATTAACTCCTACGAGCAGTACTTC
.	TRBJ2-1	.	TRBV10-3	CAISESGSAHNEQFF	TGTGCCATCAGTGAGAGTGGTAGCGCCCACAATGAGCAGTTCTTC
TRBD1	TRBJ1-1	.	TRBV6-2/TRBV6-3	CASRASRTGVDVEAFF	TGTGCCAGCAGGGCCTCCAGGACAGGGGTCGATGTTGAAGCTTTCTTT
TRBD1	TRBJ1-2	many	TRBV28	CASSLLKFIEQDRVAGYTF	TGTGCCAGCAGTTTATTGAAGTTTATCGAACAGGACAGGGTAGCTGGCTACACCTTC
.	TRBJ2-7	few	TRBV19	CASLTGVLGEQYF	TGTGCCAGCCTTACGGGAGTCCTGGGCGAGCAGTACTTC
.	TRBJ2-7	once	TRBV4-3	CASSQEAAFSYEQYF	TGCGCCAGCAGCCAAGAGGCAGCCTTTTCCTACGAGCAGTACTTC
TRBD1	TRBJ1-2	.	TRBV19	CASSIATRQGGYTF	TGTGCCAGTAGTATAGCGACCCGACAGGGGGGCTACACCTTC
TRBD1	TRBJ2-5	.	TRBV29-1	CSVEGDRPQTRYF	TGCAGCGTTGAAGGGGACAGGCCGCAGACCCGGTACTTC
.	TRBJ1-2	many	TRBV30	CAWSVRGDYGYTF	TGTGCCTGGAGTGTACGCGGGGACTATGGCTACACCTTC
TRBD1	TRBJ1-2	.	TRBV20-1	CSADRGFYGYTF	TGCAGTGCTGACAGGGGGTTCTATGGCTACACCTTC
.	TRBJ1-6	few	TRBV15	CATSRVRFGGEPLHF	TGTGCCACCAGCAGAGTAAGGTTTGGGGGCGAACCCCTCCACTTT
.	TRBJ1-1	many	TRBV11-2	CASSLDGRRAFF	TGTGCCAGCAGCTTAGATGGCAGAAGAGCTTTCTTT
.	TRBJ2-5	.	TRBV4-1	CASSQEGLVYQETQYF	TGCGCCAGCAGCCAAGAGGGGCTAGTGTACCAAGAGACCCAGTACTTC
TRBD2	TRBJ2-2	.	TRBV7-2	CASSLNGGRIPGELFF	TGTGCCAGCAGCCTTAATGGCGGGAGGATCCCCGGGGAGCTGTTTTTT
TRBD1	TRBJ2-7	.	TRBV4-1	CASSLDRVAVEQYF	TGCGCCAGCAGCCTGGACAGGGTTGCGGTCGAGCAGTACTTC
TRBD2	TRBJ2-6	many	TRBV6-2/TRBV6-3	CASSYSGGTSSGANVLTF	TGTGCCAGCAGTTACTCGGGGGGGACGTCCTCTGGGGCCAACGTCCTGACTTTC
.	TRBJ1-2	.	TRBV20-1	CSAREVARGYGYTF	TGCAGTGCTAGGGAGGTAGCGAGGGGCTATGGCTACACCTTC
TRBD1	TRBJ1-5	few	TRBV11-2	CASSETGGGQPQHF	TGTGCCAGCAGCGAAACAGGGGGGGGTCAGCCCCAGCATTTT
TRBD2	TRBJ2-2	.	TRBV6-1	CASSENPGLRNTGELFF	TGTGCCAGCAGTGAAAATCCGGGACTACGGAACACCGGGGAGCTGTTTTTT
.	TRBJ2-7	few	TRBV5-1	CASSKTDREQYF	TGCGCCAGCAGCAAAACGGATCGCGAGCAGTACTTC
.	TRBJ1-3	many	TRBV28	CASSPPGSGNTIYF	TGTGCCAGCAGCCCCCCCGGCTCTGGAAACACCATATATTTT
TRBD1	TRBJ1-6	.	TRBV6-5	CASSYAGQGNSPLHF	TGTGCCAGCAGTTACGCGGGACAGGGGAATTCACCCCTCCACTTT
.	TRBJ1-1	many	TRBV2	CASSRQGTTEAFF	TGTGCCAGCAGTCGCCAGGGCACCACTGAAGCTTTCTTT